This T cell receptor beta chain was found in a study of shared clonotypes between healthy human individuals. Across the whole study: Each donor had three CD4 naive, three CD4 memory, two CD8 naive and one CD8 memory plate. Study-level points and caveats: Among donors, clonotype sharing was expected to be affected by sequencing depth. Naive subsets generally exceeded memory subsets in estimated richness.

Regarding this clone: What it recognizes is unknown.

Naive CD8 isolation took CD45RO-negative cells positively selected for CCR7 and excluded terminally differentiated effector memory CD45RA+ cells. Those who donated were healthy HIV-negative adults, with no recent acute infections or vaccinations reported. V lost 4 bases to trimming and J lost 4 bases, with 18 bases between them. Per germline, CDR1 SGHDT and CDR2 YYEEEE. CDR3 length: 16 residues. TCRdb keeps only in-frame clones here, not all; method: immunoSEQ multiplex PCR. The table lists about 550,000 clones, around 95% of them singletons. Sequenced sample: naive CD8+ T cells sorted from blood. The sequence derives from a woman aged 25 to 39 in good health. The gene calls are TRBV5-6 and TRBJ2-1; D may be TRBD1 or TRBD2 (6 bases each). The chain's CDR3 is CASSPKGGRGYNEQFF. In DNA, the CDR3 is TGTGCCAGCAGCCCGAAGGGGGGCCGTGGATACAATGAGCAGTTCTTC.